Following are 13 T cell receptor beta chains from one sample sequenced in a study of Graves' ophthalmopathy and Graves' hyperthyroidism. The authors amplified TCR beta CDR3 regions, and they did so from RNA transcripts for repertoire sequencing. HTBI primers primed a first-round RT-PCR, and a second-round multiplex PCR followed. TCRdb re-analysed the multiplex PCR reads in MiXCR, keeping a single row per CDR3 protein. The sample shows some 1.1 million distinct CDR3 sequences, about 36% of them seen only once. Input material: peripheral blood or thyroid tissue (not recorded which). These receptors came from an adult man with Graves' hyperthyroidism.

This sequence joins TRBV25-1 and TRBJ2-7; 11 bases match TRBD2. The germline CDR1 and CDR2 sequences are MGHDK and SYGVNS. The CDR3 covers 11 residues. This chain's CDR3 is CASGRAAEQYF. CDR3 bases: TGTGCTAGCGGGAGGGCAGCCGAGCAGTACTTC.

This clonotype was seen only a few times. V and J are TRBV2 and TRBJ2-7, with 8 bases fitting TRBD1. CDR1 is SNHLY, CDR2 FYNNEI, per germline. V shed 1 base, J shed 3 bases, and the junction held 2 bases outside the gene matches. This CDR3 contains 14 residues. The CDR3 here is CASSEGRGHYEQYF. The CDR3 region has the DNA TGTGCCAGCAGTGAAGGCAGGGGGCACTACGAGCAGTACTTC.

This clonotype was picked up one time. CDR3 nucleotides: TGTGCCACCCGGGACAGGGCCACCTTC. Encoded protein: CATRDRATF. The V call is TRBV2, the J call TRBJ1-2; 9 nucleotides line up with TRBD1. This CDR3 spans 9 amino acids. The ends lost 10 bases at V and 13 bases at J; junction bases unmatched: 4. Per germline, CDR1 SNHLY and CDR2 FYNNEI.

With regard to this clonotype: This may be a read error, as it is one base from a much larger clone. The gene calls are TRBV19 and TRBJ2-7, with 9 bases matching TRBD2. This CDR3 is built from 14 residues. Germline V CDR1 and CDR2: LNHDA, SQIVND (reference sequence). The CDR3 sequence is CATSSASGNYGQYF. Written as DNA, the CDR3 is TGTGCCACTTCGAGCGCTAGCGGGAACTACGGGCAGTACTTC.

This clonotype was seen ten or more times. V usage is TRBV29-1 and J usage is TRBJ1-1; D gene uncertain. The CDR3 length is 8 residues. CDR1 and CDR2 (germline): SQVTM, ANQGSEA. The CDR3 nucleotides read TGCGGTAGTACTGAAGCTTTCTTT. Its protein product is CGSTEAFF.

This clonotype was detected many times. The genes are TRBV7-9 and TRBJ2-5; D may match TRBD1 or TRBD2 (7 bases each). The CDR3 runs to 16 residues. Germline CDR1 is SEHNR and CDR2 is FQNEAQ (reference sequence). Trimming removed 3 bases from V and 4 bases from J, with 18 bases in between. CDR3 in amino acids: CASSFQRTGGGETQYF. CDR3 DNA: TGTGCCAGCAGCTTCCAAAGGACAGGCGGGGGAGAGACCCAGTACTTC.

This chain connects TRBV2 to TRBJ2-7; 8 bases match TRBD1. Germline loops: CDR1 SNHLY, CDR2 FYNNEI. V dropped 4 bases and J dropped 3; count of bases not matched to a gene: 11. The CDR3 extends over 16 amino acids. This CDR3 is CASSAPPGQGNYEQYF. CDR3 DNA sequence: TGTGCCAGCAGTGCACCCCCAGGACAGGGAAACTACGAGCAGTACTTC. Together with reference TRBV2 and TRBJ2-7, the CDR3 gives the full variable domain: EPEVTQTPSHQVTQMGQEVILRCVPISNHLYFYWYRQILGQKVEFLVSFYNNEISEKSEIFDDQFSVERPDGSNFTLKIRSTKLEDSAMYFCASSAPPGQGNYEQYFGPGTRLTVT.

Written as DNA, the CDR3 is TGTGCCAGCAGTTACGGGGGACAGGAGGTTGGCTACACCTTC. It codes for CASSYGGQEVGYTF. The chain is built from TRBV6-5 and TRBJ1-2; 8 bases map to TRBD1. The CDR3 extends over 14 amino acids. Trimming removed 2 bases from V and 7 bases from J; junction bases left unmatched: 6. Germline values: CDR1 MNHEY, CDR2 SVGAGI.

The rearrangement links TRBV29-1 to TRBJ1-1, with D unresolved. V lost 4 bases and J 7 bases, leaving 22 bases between the germline ends. The V gene's germline CDR1 is SQVTM and CDR2 ANQGSEA. The CDR3 covers 15 residues. The CDR3 loop is CSVVFFNNEGFEAFF. As DNA, the CDR3 is TGCAGCGTTGTCTTTTTCAATAATGAGGGATTTGAAGCTTTCTTT.

The chain links TRBV7-8 to TRBJ2-6; 8 bases map to TRBD1. The CDR3 has 17 amino acids. Trimming removed 7 bases from V and 1 base from J; junction bases left unmatched: 9. Germline loops: CDR1 SGHVS, CDR2 FQNEAQ. The CDR3 here is CASNPGQGTSGANVLTF. The CDR3 DNA reads TGTGCCAGCAACCCAGGACAGGGCACGTCTGGGGCCAACGTCCTGACTTTC.

For this clonotype: Being one base from a much bigger clone, this may be a read error. V is TRBV2 and J is TRBJ2-2; a weak D match, TRBD1 (5 bases). This CDR3 comprises 16 residues. V shed 3 bases and J shed 4 bases, with 15 bases lying between them. The germline V gene has CDR1 SNHLY and CDR2 FYNNEI. The CDR3 is CASSDTSGRITGELFF. The CDR3 region has the DNA TGTGCCAGCAGTGACACCTCAGGGCGTATCACCGGGGAGCTGTTTTTT.

This clonotype was detected many times. The chain carries TRBV7-8 and TRBJ2-6; TRBD1 agrees at 7 bases. V lost 0 bases to trimming and J lost 0 bases; unmatched junction nucleotides: 11. The CDR3 runs 20 residues. In germline, CDR1 is SGHVS, CDR2 FQNEAQ. The CDR3 loop reads CASSLASSEGARSGANVLTF. For the CDR3, the DNA is TGTGCCAGCAGCTTAGCGAGTAGTGAGGGGGCTCGCTCTGGGGCCAACGTCCTGACTTTC.

This sequence joins TRBV5-1 and TRBJ2-5; TRBD2 might be the D (6 bases). Germline CDR1 and CDR2: SGHRS and YFSETQ. The V end lost 6 bases, the J end lost 4 bases, and 13 bases lay between the germline ends. The CDR3 sequence is 13 residues long. The CDR3, as DNA: TGCGCCAGCAAGCGGGCCGACAGAGAGACCCAGTACTTC. Its protein product is CASKRADRETQYF.